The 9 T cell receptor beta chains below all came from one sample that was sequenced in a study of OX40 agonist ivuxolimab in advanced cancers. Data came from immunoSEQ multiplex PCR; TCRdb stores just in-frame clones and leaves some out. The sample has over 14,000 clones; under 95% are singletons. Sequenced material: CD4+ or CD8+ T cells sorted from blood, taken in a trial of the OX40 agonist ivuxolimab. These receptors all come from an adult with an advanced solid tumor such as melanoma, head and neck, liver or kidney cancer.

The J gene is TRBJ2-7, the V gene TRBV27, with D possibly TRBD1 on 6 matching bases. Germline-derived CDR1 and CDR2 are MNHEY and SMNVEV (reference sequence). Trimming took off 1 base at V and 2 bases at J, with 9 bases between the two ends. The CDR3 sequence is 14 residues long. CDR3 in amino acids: CASSLLGDTYEQYF. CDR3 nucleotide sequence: TGTGCCAGCAGTTTATTGGGGGACACCTACGAGCAGTACTTC.

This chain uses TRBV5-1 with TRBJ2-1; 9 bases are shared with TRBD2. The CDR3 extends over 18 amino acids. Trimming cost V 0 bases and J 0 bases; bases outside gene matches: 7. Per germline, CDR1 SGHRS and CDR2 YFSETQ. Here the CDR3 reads CASSLEGTSLSSYNEQFF. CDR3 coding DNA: TGCGCCAGCAGCTTGGAAGGGACTAGCTTGAGCTCCTACAATGAGCAGTTCTTC.

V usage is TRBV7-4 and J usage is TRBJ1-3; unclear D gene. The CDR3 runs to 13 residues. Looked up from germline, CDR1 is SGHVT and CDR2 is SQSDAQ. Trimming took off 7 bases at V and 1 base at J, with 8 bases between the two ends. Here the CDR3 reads CASTDLSGNTIYF. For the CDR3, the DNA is TGTGCCAGCACGGACCTATCTGGAAACACCATATATTTT. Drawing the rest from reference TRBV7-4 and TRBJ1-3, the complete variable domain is GAGVSQSPRYKVAKRGRDVALRCDSISGHVTLYWYRQTLGQGSEVLTYSQSDAQRDKSGRPSGRFSAERPERSVSTLKIQRTEQGDSAVYLCASTDLSGNTIYFGEGSWLTVV.

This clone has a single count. As DNA, the CDR3 is TGTGCCAGCAGCTTGGAGGCAGGGAGCTTCACAGATACGCAGTATTTT. As protein: CASSLEAGSFTDTQYF. This chain joins TRBV5-6 and TRBJ2-3, with D tentatively TRBD1 or TRBD2 (5 bases each). The CDR3 is 16 amino acids. V lost 0 bases, J lost 2 bases, and 13 bases lay in between. CDR1 SGHDT and CDR2 YYEEEE come from the germline V gene.

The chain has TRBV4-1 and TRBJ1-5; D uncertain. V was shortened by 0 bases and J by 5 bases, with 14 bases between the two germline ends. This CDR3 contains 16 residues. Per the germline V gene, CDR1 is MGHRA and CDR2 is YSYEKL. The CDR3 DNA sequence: TGCGCCAGCAGCCAAGAATCACCCGAGCCGGATCAGCCCCAGCATTTT. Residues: CASSQESPEPDQPQHF.

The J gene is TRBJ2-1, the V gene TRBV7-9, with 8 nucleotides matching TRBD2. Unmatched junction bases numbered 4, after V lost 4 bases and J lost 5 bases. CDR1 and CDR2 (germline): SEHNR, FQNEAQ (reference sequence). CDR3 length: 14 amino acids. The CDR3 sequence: CASSSLAENNEQFF. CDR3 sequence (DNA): TGTGCCAGCAGCTCACTAGCGGAAAACAATGAGCAGTTCTTC.

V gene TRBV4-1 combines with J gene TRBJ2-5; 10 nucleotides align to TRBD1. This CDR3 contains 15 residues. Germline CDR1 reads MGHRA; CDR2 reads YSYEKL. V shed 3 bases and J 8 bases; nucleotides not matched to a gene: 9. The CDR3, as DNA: TGCGCCAGCAGCCAGGTCGGACAGGGGGAGAACACCCAGTACTTC. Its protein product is CASSQVGQGENTQYF.

The CDR3 DNA is TGTGCCAGCAGTGGCACAGGAGAAACTAATGAAAAACTGTTTTTT. The encoded protein is CASSGTGETNEKLFF. The chain links TRBV6-5 to TRBJ1-4; D is perhaps TRBD1 (5 bases). The CDR3 covers 15 residues. V lost 5 bases to trimming and J lost 1 base, with 11 bases between them. The germline V gene has CDR1 MNHEY and CDR2 SVGAGI.

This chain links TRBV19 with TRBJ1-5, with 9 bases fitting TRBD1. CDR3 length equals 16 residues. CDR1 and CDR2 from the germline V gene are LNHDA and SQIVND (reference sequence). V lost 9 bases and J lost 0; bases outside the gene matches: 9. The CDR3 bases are TGTGCCAGCTCTCGACAGGGGGAAAATAGCAATCAGCCCCAGCATTTT. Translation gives CASSRQGENSNQPQHF.